Presented here are 2 T cell receptor beta chains from one specimen sequenced in a study of spatial heterogeneity in lung cancer. TCRdb reanalysed the 5' RACE reads using MiXCR and keeps one entry per CDR3 protein. This table holds 30,000 to 40,000 distinct CDR3 sequences, approximately 5.2% found once. Time point described: sample taken at primary tumor resection. Tumor, nontumor lung or frozen PBMC supplied whole RNA, sequenced without sorting. This specimen consisted of PBMCs, obtained at surgery. The receptors were sampled from a female donor with early-stage non-small cell lung cancer.

This clonotype was observed at least ten times. This sequence joins TRBV7-2 and TRBJ2-1; 7 bases line up with TRBD2. The J segment lost 5 bases and the V segment lost 5 bases, leaving 6 bases of the junction unmatched. The CDR3 length is 14 residues. Germline loops: CDR1 SGHTA, CDR2 FQGNSA. DNA of the CDR3: TGTGCCAGCAGCCGGACCCGGGGGGACAATGAGCAGTTCTTC. Encoded protein: CASSRTRGDNEQFF.

This clonotype was counted a few times. The chain is built from TRBV6-6 and TRBJ1-2; 8 nucleotides line up with TRBD1. The CDR3 is 15 residues long. The J segment lost 6 bases and the V segment lost 4 bases, leaving 10 bases of the junction unmatched. The germline gives CDR1 MNHNY, CDR2 SVGAGI (reference sequence). The CDR3 DNA reads as TGTGCCAGCAGTTCCCCCGGGACAGGAGAGAATGGCTACACCTTC. Its protein product is CASSSPGTGENGYTF.